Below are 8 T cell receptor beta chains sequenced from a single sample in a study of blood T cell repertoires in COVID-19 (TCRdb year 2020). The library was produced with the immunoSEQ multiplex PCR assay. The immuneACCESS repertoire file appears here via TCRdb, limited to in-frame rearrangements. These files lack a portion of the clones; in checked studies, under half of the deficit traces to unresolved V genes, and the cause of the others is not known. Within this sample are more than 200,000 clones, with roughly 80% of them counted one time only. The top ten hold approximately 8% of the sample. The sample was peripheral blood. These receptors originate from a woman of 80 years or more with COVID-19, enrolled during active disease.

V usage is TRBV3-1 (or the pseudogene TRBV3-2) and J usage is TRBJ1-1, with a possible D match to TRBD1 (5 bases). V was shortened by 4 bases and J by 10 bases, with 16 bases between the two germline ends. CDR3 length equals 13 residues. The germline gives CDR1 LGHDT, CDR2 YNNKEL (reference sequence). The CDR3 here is CASSPGTSYRAFF. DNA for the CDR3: TGTGCCAGCAGCCCAGGGACTTCGTATCGAGCTTTCTTT.

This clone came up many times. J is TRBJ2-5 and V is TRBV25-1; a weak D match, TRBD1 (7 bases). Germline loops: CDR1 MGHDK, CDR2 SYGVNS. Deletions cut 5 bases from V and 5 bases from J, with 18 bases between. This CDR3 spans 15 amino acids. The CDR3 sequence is CASSQGGFDVETQYF. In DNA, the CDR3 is TGTGCCAGCAGTCAGGGGGGATTTGATGTTGAGACCCAGTACTTC.

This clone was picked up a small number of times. The CDR3 region has the DNA TGCGCCAGCAGCTTGGTAGGGGCAGGGATGAACACTGAAGCTTTCTTT. Translating gives CASSLVGAGMNTEAFF. The chain combines TRBV5-1 with TRBJ1-1; TRBD1 might be the D (5 bases). The germline V and J ends were trimmed by 0 bases and 0 bases, with 12 bases remaining between them. Germline CDR1 reads SGHRS; CDR2 reads YFSETQ. This CDR3 is 16 amino acids long. The complete variable domain, with remaining parts taken from reference TRBV5-1 and TRBJ1-1, reads KAGVTQTPRYLIKTRGQQVTLSCSPISGHRSVSWYQQTPGQGLQFLFEYFSETQRNKGNFPGRFSGRQFSNSRSEMNVSTLELGDSALYLCASSLVGAGMNTEAFFGQGTRLTVV.

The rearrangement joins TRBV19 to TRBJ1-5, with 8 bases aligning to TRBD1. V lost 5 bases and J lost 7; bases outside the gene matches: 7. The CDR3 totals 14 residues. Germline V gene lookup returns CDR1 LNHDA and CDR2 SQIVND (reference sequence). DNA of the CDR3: TGTGCCAGTAGTCCCACAGGGGGAGGCCAGCCCCAGCATTTT. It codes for CASSPTGGGQPQHF.

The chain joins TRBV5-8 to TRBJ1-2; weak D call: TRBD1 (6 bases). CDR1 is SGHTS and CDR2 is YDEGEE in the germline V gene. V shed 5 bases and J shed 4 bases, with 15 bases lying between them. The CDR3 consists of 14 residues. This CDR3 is CASSFDRTSYGYTF. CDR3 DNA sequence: TGTGCCAGCAGTTTCGACAGGACCTCCTATGGCTACACCTTC.

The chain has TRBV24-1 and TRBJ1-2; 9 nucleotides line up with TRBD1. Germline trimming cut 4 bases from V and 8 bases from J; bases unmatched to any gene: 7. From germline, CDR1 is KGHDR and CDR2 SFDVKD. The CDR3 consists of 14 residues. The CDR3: CATSEGGTGYGYTF. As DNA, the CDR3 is TGTGCCACCAGTGAAGGGGGGACAGGGTACGGCTACACCTTC.

The CDR3 region has the DNA TGTGCCAGCAGCTTAAGGACAGGGGTGAACACCGGGGAGCTGTTTTTT. Translated: CASSLRTGVNTGELFF. This chain links TRBV7-2 with TRBJ2-2; 9 bases agree with TRBD1. The CDR3 consists of 16 residues. Per germline, CDR1 SGHTA and CDR2 FQGNSA. V lost 2 bases, J lost 1 base, and 2 bases stayed unmatched.

The CDR3 DNA reads TGTGCCAGCAGCCCCACCCCGGGGGGGCAAGGCACCGGGGAGCTGTTTTTT. Translating it yields CASSPTPGGQGTGELFF. The chain combines TRBV13 with TRBJ2-2, with 8 bases identical to TRBD2. The CDR3 contains 17 residues. Losses at the gene ends were 5 bases for V and 4 bases for J; bases not matched to a gene: 12. Looked up from germline, CDR1 is PRHDT and CDR2 is FYEKMQ (reference sequence).